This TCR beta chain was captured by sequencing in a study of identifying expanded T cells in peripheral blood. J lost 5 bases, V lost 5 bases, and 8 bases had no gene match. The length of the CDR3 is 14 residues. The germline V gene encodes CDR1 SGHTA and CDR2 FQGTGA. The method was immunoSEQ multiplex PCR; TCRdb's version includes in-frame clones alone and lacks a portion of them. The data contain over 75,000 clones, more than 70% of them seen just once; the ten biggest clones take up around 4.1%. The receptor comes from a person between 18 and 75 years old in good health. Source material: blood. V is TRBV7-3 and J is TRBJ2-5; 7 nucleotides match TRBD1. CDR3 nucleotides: TGTGCCAGCAGCCGGGCGGCAGGGGGTGAGACCCAGTACTTC. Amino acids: CASSRAAGGETQYF.